The T cell receptor beta chain described here comes from a study of Tregs in tolerant kidney transplant recipients. Points from the study as a whole: Biological reproducibility was not directly addressed in this study.

About this clone itself: No antigen is known for it.

The protocol was immunoSEQ multiplex PCR, while the TCRdb copy is restricted to in-frame clones and leaves out a portion. The table shows 1,200 to 1,500 clones, with roughly 86% occurring only once. The V gene's germline CDR1 is SGHNT and CDR2 YENEEA. V was clipped by 1 base and J by 12 bases, with 16 bases between them. The CDR3 runs 13 residues. The sequenced sample consisted of CD4+ T cells from blood cultured with allogeneic cells. This sequence was found in a human donor in good health. The rearrangement links TRBV11-3 to TRBJ2-7, with D maybe TRBD1 (5 bases). The CDR3, as DNA: TGTGCCAGCAGCTTAGGCCCCGGCAGGGCCCGGTACTTC. Amino acids: CASSLGPGRARYF.